These 29 T cell receptor beta chains share one sample of origin, sequenced in a study of cytomegalovirus exposure and HLA in healthy donors. The PCR ran on 60 Vbeta and 13 Jbeta primers. TCRdb keeps only in-frame clones here, not all; method: immunoSEQ multiplex PCR. Found here are roughly 74,000 clones; the top ten clones hold roughly 8%. Sequencing input: PBMCs. The receptors stem from a female donor in good health and CMV-seropositive.

J is TRBJ1-1 and V is TRBV30; 8 bases match TRBD1. There are 12 residues in the CDR3. Germline lookup yields CDR1 GTSNPN and CDR2 SVGIG (reference sequence). Trimming took 6 bases from V and 4 from J; bases not matched to a gene: 4. The CDR3 reads CACGQGATEAFF. The CDR3 DNA sequence: TGTGCCTGTGGGCAGGGGGCCACTGAAGCTTTCTTT.

The chain is built from TRBV5-1 and TRBJ2-7; 7 nucleotides match TRBD1. The CDR3 is made up of 14 amino acids. V trimming: 4 bases; J trimming: 5 bases; junction bases outside the gene matches: 9. Germline V gene lookup returns CDR1 SGHRS and CDR2 YFSETQ. CDR3 sequence reads: CASSKDRAVDEQYF. The CDR3 DNA follows: TGCGCCAGCAGCAAAGACAGGGCGGTGGACGAGCAGTACTTC.

The chain has TRBV6-5 and TRBJ1-5; tentatively, D is TRBD1 (5 bases). There are 14 residues in the CDR3. Per germline, CDR1 MNHEY and CDR2 SVGAGI. The V gene lost 2 bases and the J gene lost 4 bases, with 9 bases spanning the gap. The chain's CDR3 is CASSYGAGNQPQHF. The CDR3 DNA reads as TGTGCCAGCAGTTACGGGGCGGGAAATCAGCCCCAGCATTTT.

The genes are TRBV30 and TRBJ2-3; no firm D call. Trimming left V 4 bases short and J 1 base short, with 6 bases between. The CDR3 runs 12 residues. CDR1 is GTSNPN, CDR2 SVGIG, per germline (reference sequence). The CDR3 region is CAWNRGTDTQYF. The CDR3, as DNA: TGTGCCTGGAACCGGGGCACAGATACGCAGTATTTT.

Regarding this clone: Other nucleotide sequences in the sample specify the same CDR3. V gene TRBV29-1 combines with J gene TRBJ2-1; maybe TRBD1 (5 bases). Trimming cost V 3 bases and J 6 bases, with 6 bases left between them. Germline-derived CDR1 and CDR2 are SQVTM and ANQGSEA. This CDR3 comprises 11 residues. The CDR3 DNA sequence: TGCAGCGTTGATAGGGGCAATGAGCAGTTCTTC. The encoded protein is CSVDRGNEQFF.

J is TRBJ2-7 and V is TRBV5-6; 9 bases match TRBD1. This CDR3 comprises 14 residues. CDR1 is SGHDT and CDR2 is YYEEEE in the germline V gene. The ends lost 0 bases at V and 7 bases at J; junction bases unmatched: 5. The CDR3 loop reads CASSLGGQGEEQYF. The CDR3 DNA sequence: TGTGCCAGCAGCTTGGGGGGACAGGGAGAAGAGCAGTACTTC.

V usage is TRBV14 and J usage is TRBJ2-1; a weak D match, TRBD1 (5 bases). Looked up from germline, CDR1 is SGHDN and CDR2 is FVKESK. The V gene lost 6 bases and the J gene lost 5 bases, with 17 bases spanning the gap. The CDR3 is 15 amino acids. CDR3 DNA sequence: TGTGCCAGCAGTGCACTCACGGCAGGGAACAATGAGCAGTTCTTC. Protein: CASSALTAGNNEQFF.

The V gene is TRBV4-3, the J gene TRBJ1-2; D uncertain. Trimming cost V 0 bases and J 2 bases, with 7 bases left between them. Germline V gene data show CDR1 as LGHNA and CDR2 as YSLEER. CDR3 length: 14 residues. This CDR3 reads CASSQDGQNYGYTF. For the CDR3, the DNA is TGCGCCAGCAGCCAAGATGGGCAGAACTATGGCTACACCTTC.

The V gene is TRBV28, the J gene TRBJ1-4; 12 bases are a match to TRBD1. The CDR3 has 16 residues. V lost 6 bases to trimming and J lost 7 bases; unmatched junction nucleotides: 9. Germline CDR1 is MDHEN and CDR2 is SYDVKM. The CDR3 spells CASRLHGTGGSEKLFF. The CDR3 DNA is TGTGCCAGCAGACTTCACGGGACAGGGGGCAGTGAAAAACTGTTTTTT.

The CDR3 coding sequence is TGTGCCTGGACGGCACAGGGAAGAGGCTCACCCCTCCACTTT. Its translation is CAWTAQGRGSPLHF. V is TRBV30 and J is TRBJ1-6; TRBD1 is a possible D gene (6 bases). Between the trimmed V and J ends, which lost 4 bases and 10 bases, there was a span of 17 bases. Germline values: CDR1 GTSNPN, CDR2 SVGIG (reference sequence). The CDR3 has 14 amino acids.

This sequence joins TRBV25-1 and TRBJ1-2; unclear D gene. Germline V lookup: CDR1 MGHDK, CDR2 SYGVNS. The CDR3 contains 13 residues. The V end was cut by 7 bases, the J end by 8 bases, with 17 bases between. The CDR3 region is CASTRGSGEGYTF. The DNA of the CDR3 is TGTGCCAGCACTAGAGGGTCCGGAGAGGGCTACACCTTC.

The genes are TRBV18 and TRBJ1-5; D uncertain. Germline V gene sequence: CDR1 KGHSH, CDR2 LQKENI. V lost 3 bases and J lost 7, with 13 bases in between. The CDR3 totals 14 residues. CDR3 DNA sequence: TGTGCCAGCTCACCCGGATACAGCGGGCAGCCCCAGCATTTT. Its translation: CASSPGYSGQPQHF.

This chain uses TRBV4-1 with TRBJ1-3; tentative D call: TRBD1 (6 bases). Germline CDR1 and CDR2: MGHRA and YSYEKL. V lost 4 bases and J 1 base, leaving 20 bases between the germline ends. This CDR3 is built from 18 residues. DNA of the CDR3: TGCGCCAGCAGCCTTCAGCGGCAGGGGAAAATATCTGGAAACACCATATATTTT. Encoded protein: CASSLQRQGKISGNTIYF.

To note about this clone: The germline gene is not matched at one end of the junction; a read error may be the cause. This rearrangement joins TRBV9 to TRBJ2-1; D gene ambiguous. Germline CDR1 and CDR2: SGDLS and YYNGEE. The CDR3 covers 16 residues. The CDR3 region is CASSVDGLSSDNEQFF. CDR3 bases: TGTGCCAGCAGCGTAGACGGGTTGAGCTCCGACAATGAGCAGTTCTTC.

The rearrangement uses TRBV18 and TRBJ1-5; perhaps TRBD1 as D (6 bases). This CDR3 has 16 amino acids. The germline gives CDR1 KGHSH, CDR2 LQKENI. The germline V and J ends were trimmed by 4 bases and 1 base, with 14 bases remaining between them. CDR3 sequence: CASSQQTGRSNQPQHF. The CDR3 DNA is TGTGCCAGCTCACAACAGACAGGCAGAAGCAATCAGCCCCAGCATTTT.

The chain employs TRBV5-6 and TRBJ2-3, with D uncertain. The V and J ends lost 0 bases and 0 bases respectively, with 8 bases between them. Germline lookup yields CDR1 SGHDT and CDR2 YYEEEE. The CDR3 covers 15 residues. The CDR3 DNA is TGTGCCAGCAGCTTGGGACTGGATAGCACAGATACGCAGTATTTT. It yields the protein CASSLGLDSTDTQYF.

The chain is built from TRBV30 and TRBJ2-3; 8 bases fit TRBD2. In germline, CDR1 is GTSNPN, CDR2 SVGIG (reference sequence). V dropped 0 bases and J dropped 6; count of bases not matched to a gene: 5. The CDR3 is 14 residues long. In nucleotides, the CDR3 is TGTGCCTGGAGTGTATCGGGAGGGCCGGATACGCAGTATTTT. Translation gives CAWSVSGGPDTQYF.

The chain links TRBV19 to TRBJ1-1; D ambiguous. CDR3 size: 13 residues. CDR1 is LNHDA and CDR2 is SQIVND in the germline V gene (reference sequence). Trimming took 5 bases from V and 1 from J, leaving 8 bases between them. CDR3 nucleotide sequence: TGTGCCAGTAGTGCCCACGGGAACACTGAAGCTTTCTTT. Encoded protein: CASSAHGNTEAFF.

The gene calls are TRBV4-1 and TRBJ2-3; 10 nucleotides align to TRBD2. Trimming cost V 1 base and J 4 bases; bases outside gene matches: 11. Germline V gene lookup returns CDR1 MGHRA and CDR2 YSYEKL. This CDR3 comprises 18 residues. The CDR3 loop reads CASSQVAFGSGGADTQYF. The CDR3 DNA follows: TGCGCCAGCAGCCAAGTGGCCTTCGGAAGCGGGGGGGCAGATACGCAGTATTTT.

The CDR3 protein is CASSVGGPNEQFF. The CDR3 DNA reads TGTGCCAGCAGCGTCGGGGGGCCTAATGAGCAGTTCTTC. The V gene is TRBV9, the J gene TRBJ2-1, with D perhaps matching TRBD2 (7 bases). This CDR3 region has 13 residues. CDR1 and CDR2 (germline): SGDLS, YYNGEE. V was clipped by 2 bases and J by 7 bases, with 10 bases between them.

V and J are TRBV5-1 and TRBJ1-2; 7 bases map to TRBD1. The CDR3 is 12 amino acids. Germline loops: CDR1 SGHRS, CDR2 YFSETQ. The J segment lost 4 bases and the V segment lost 4 bases, leaving 1 base of the junction unmatched. The CDR3 sequence: CASSRDSYGYTF. The CDR3 region has the DNA TGCGCCAGCAGCAGGGACAGCTATGGCTACACCTTC.

The chain joins TRBV18 to TRBJ2-7, with 7 nucleotides matching TRBD2. From germline, CDR1 is KGHSH and CDR2 LQKENI. With V trimmed by 6 bases and J by 3 bases, 5 bases remained unmatched. CDR3 length: 13 residues. The CDR3: CASSRGRDYEQYF. The CDR3 nucleotides are TGTGCCAGCTCCCGTGGGAGGGACTACGAGCAGTACTTC.

The chain joins TRBV19 to TRBJ1-1; perhaps TRBD1 as D (5 bases). Looked up from germline, CDR1 is LNHDA and CDR2 is SQIVND (reference sequence). The V end lost 5 bases, the J end lost 6 bases, and 16 bases lay between the germline ends. CDR3 length equals 14 residues. For the CDR3, the DNA is TGTGCCAGTAGTGGTTACAGGATCACGGCTGAAGCTTTCTTT. Translating gives CASSGYRITAEAFF.

The V and J genes are TRBV5-1 and TRBJ1-2; D perhaps matches TRBD1 (5 bases). V lost 0 bases to trimming and J lost 8 bases, with 11 bases between them. Germline V gene data show CDR1 as SGHRS and CDR2 as YFSETQ. The CDR3 is 13 amino acids. The CDR3: CASSLDRYNGYTF. The DNA for the CDR3 is TGCGCCAGCAGCTTGGACAGGTATAACGGCTACACCTTC.

Comment on this clone: Mismatch with germline at one junction end may stem from a read error. The chain combines TRBV5-4 with TRBJ2-1; 15 nucleotides line up with TRBD2. CDR1 and CDR2 from the germline V gene are SGHNT and YYREEE (reference sequence). The CDR3 runs 18 residues. The CDR3 sequence: CARSTDGTSGRRYNEQFF. For the CDR3, the DNA is TGTGCCCGCAGCACTGACGGGACTAGCGGGAGGCGGTACAATGAGCAGTTCTTC.

J is TRBJ1-3 and V is TRBV18, with a weak D call TRBD1 (6 bases). The CDR3 runs 14 residues. The ends were cut back, 6 bases at V and 5 bases at J, with 14 bases in the middle. Germline V gene data show CDR1 as KGHSH and CDR2 as LQKENI. The CDR3 protein is CASSVQGERNTIYF. The DNA of the CDR3 is TGTGCCAGCTCCGTACAGGGTGAACGAAACACCATATATTTT.

The J gene is TRBJ2-7, the V gene TRBV23-1; D may be TRBD2 (5 bases). TRBV23-1 is an ORF for which the function is uncertain. V gave up 6 bases and J gave up 5 bases, with 14 bases separating them. The CDR3 totals 13 residues. In DNA, the CDR3 is TGCGCCAGCAGCGGGGTCCCTACGGACGAGCAGTACTTC. Its translation is CASSGVPTDEQYF.

This chain connects TRBV10-3 to TRBJ1-5, with 10 bases lining up with TRBD1. The germline gives CDR1 ENHRY, CDR2 SYGVKD. The J segment lost 5 bases and the V segment lost 6 bases, leaving 13 bases of the junction unmatched. The CDR3 length is 17 residues. CDR3 DNA: TGTGCCATCAGCGAATCCAAGTTGGGGACAGGGGATCAGCCCCAGCATTTT. Amino acids: CAISESKLGTGDQPQHF.

The CDR3 DNA is TGTGCCAGCAGCGTAGTTGGTAGCGGGAGTATACGGCCCTACGAGCAGTACTTC. It yields the protein CASSVVGSGSIRPYEQYF. The chain has TRBV9 and TRBJ2-7; 9 positions agree with TRBD2. Germline V gene lookup returns CDR1 SGDLS and CDR2 YYNGEE. This CDR3 is 18 amino acids long. V shed 0 bases and J 2 bases; nucleotides not matched to a gene: 12.